The 9 T cell receptor beta chains below were found in one sample sequenced in a study of human T cells and chemical hapten exposure. Unfractionated whole blood yielded the extracted total RNA. TCRdb reprocessed the 5' RACE reads with MiXCR, giving one entry per CDR3 protein. The table shows under 100,000 distinct CDR3 sequences, with approximately 15% occurring only once. These receptors were taken from a female donor in good health.

This chain connects TRBV4-2 to TRBJ1-6; 8 nucleotides align to TRBD1. This CDR3 region has 16 residues. CDR1 and CDR2 (germline): LGHNA, YNFKEQ. J lost 7 bases, V lost 1 base, and 6 bases had no gene match. This CDR3 reads CASSQGGNRGNSPLHF. The CDR3 nucleotides are TGTGCCAGCAGCCAAGGGGGGAACAGGGGGAATTCACCCCTCCACTTT.

This sequence joins TRBV6-5 and TRBJ1-2; 9 bases map to TRBD1. Trimming at V came to 6 bases and at J to 13 bases, leaving 15 bases not matched to a gene. The CDR3 contains 14 residues. Looked up from germline, CDR1 is MNHEY and CDR2 is SVGAGI. CDR3 amino acids: CASRRTGVFQNVTF. The CDR3 nucleotides are TGTGCCAGCAGGAGGACAGGGGTTTTCCAGAATGTCACCTTC.

The chain carries TRBV2 and TRBJ2-3; D gene uncertain. This CDR3 has 14 residues. Germline loops: CDR1 SNHLY, CDR2 FYNNEI. V lost 5 bases to trimming and J lost 6 bases, with 15 bases between them. The CDR3 DNA sequence: TGTGCCAGCAGTCCGGGTCGAGGACGGGATACGCAGTATTTT. It specifies CASSPGRGRDTQYF.

This clonotype was picked up many times. Its ends do not fully match the called genes, so a read error is possible. The CDR3 sequence is CASSFYNTEAFF. Written as DNA, the CDR3 is TGTGCCAGCAGTTTTTACAACACCGAAGCTTTCTTT. V usage is TRBV12-3 or TRBV12-4 and J usage is TRBJ1-1; D gene unclear. This CDR3 has 12 residues.

The genes are TRBV6-5 and TRBJ1-4; possibly TRBD1 for D (5 bases). The CDR3 has 18 amino acids. Trimming left V 4 bases short and J 4 bases short, with 22 bases between. Germline V gene data show CDR1 as MNHEY and CDR2 as SVGAGI. The CDR3 reads CASSSVYHWWGNNEKLFF. As DNA, the CDR3 is TGTGCCAGCAGTTCCGTGTACCACTGGTGGGGGAATAATGAAAAACTGTTTTTT.

This clonotype came up a few times. The chain carries TRBV25-1 and TRBJ1-1, with D uncertain. The germline CDR1 and CDR2 sequences are MGHDK and SYGVNS. The CDR3 covers 14 residues. V lost 3 bases and J 6 bases, leaving 14 bases between the germline ends. CDR3 DNA: TGTGCCAGCAGTGACTATGACGGAACATCTGAAGCTTTCTTT. Its translation is CASSDYDGTSEAFF.

This sequence joins TRBV20-1 and TRBJ1-1; no firm D call. Germline values: CDR1 DFQATT, CDR2 SNEGSKA (reference sequence). The length of the CDR3 is 11 residues. The germline V and J ends were trimmed by 3 bases and 6 bases, with 8 bases remaining between them. Here the CDR3 DNA reads TGCAGTGCTAGTTTGTACTCTGAAGCTTTCTTT. Its translation is CSASLYSEAFF.

The rearrangement links TRBV20-1 to TRBJ2-7; no firm D call. Germline assignment: CDR1 DFQATT and CDR2 SNEGSKA (reference sequence). CDR3 size: 12 residues. V was pared by 5 bases and J by 0 bases, with 8 bases between. DNA of the CDR3: TGCAGTGCTTGGGCTAGCTCCTACGAGCAGTACTTC. Its translation: CSAWASSYEQYF.

The J gene is TRBJ1-1, the V gene TRBV2; TRBD1 is a possible D gene (5 bases). CDR1 is SNHLY and CDR2 is FYNNEI in the germline V gene. V lost 7 bases and J lost 4, with 13 bases in between. This CDR3 is 13 amino acids long. The CDR3 is CASTGQGATEAFF. CDR3 DNA: TGTGCCAGCACCGGTCAAGGGGCCACTGAAGCTTTCTTT.